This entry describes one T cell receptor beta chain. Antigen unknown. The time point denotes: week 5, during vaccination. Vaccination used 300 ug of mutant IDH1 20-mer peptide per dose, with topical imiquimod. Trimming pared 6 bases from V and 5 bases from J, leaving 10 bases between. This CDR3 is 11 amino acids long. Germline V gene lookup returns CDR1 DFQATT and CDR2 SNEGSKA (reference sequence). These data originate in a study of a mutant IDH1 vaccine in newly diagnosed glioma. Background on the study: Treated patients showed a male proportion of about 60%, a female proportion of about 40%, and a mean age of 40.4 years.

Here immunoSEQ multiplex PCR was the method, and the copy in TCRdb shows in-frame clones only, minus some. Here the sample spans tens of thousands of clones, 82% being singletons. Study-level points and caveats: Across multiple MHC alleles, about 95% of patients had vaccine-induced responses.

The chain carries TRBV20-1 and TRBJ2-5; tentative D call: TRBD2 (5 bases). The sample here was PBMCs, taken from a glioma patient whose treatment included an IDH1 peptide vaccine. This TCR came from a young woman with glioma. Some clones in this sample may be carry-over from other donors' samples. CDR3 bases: TGCAGTGCCGGACCGGGGGAGACCCAGTACTTC. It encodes CSAGPGETQYF.